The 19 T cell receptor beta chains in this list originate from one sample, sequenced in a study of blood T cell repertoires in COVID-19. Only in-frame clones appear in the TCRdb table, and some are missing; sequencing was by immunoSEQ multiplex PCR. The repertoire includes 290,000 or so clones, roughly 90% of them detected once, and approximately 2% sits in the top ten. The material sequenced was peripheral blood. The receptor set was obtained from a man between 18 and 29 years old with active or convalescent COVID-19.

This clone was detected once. CDR3 sequence: CASSPRWGRQDTIYF. For the CDR3, the DNA is TGTGCCAGCAGCCCCCGTTGGGGCCGACAGGACACCATATATTTT. The chain has TRBV7-9 and TRBJ1-3; D is possibly TRBD1 (6 bases). Germline lookup yields CDR1 SEHNR and CDR2 FQNEAQ (reference sequence). Between the trimmed V and J ends, which lost 5 bases and 8 bases, there was a span of 19 bases. The CDR3 loop spans 15 amino acids.

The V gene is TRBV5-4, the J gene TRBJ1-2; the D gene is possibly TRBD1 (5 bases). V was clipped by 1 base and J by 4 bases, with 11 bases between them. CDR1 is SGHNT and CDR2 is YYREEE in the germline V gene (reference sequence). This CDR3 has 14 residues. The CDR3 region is CASSLPGTAYGYTF. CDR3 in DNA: TGTGCCAGCAGCTTGCCTGGGACTGCCTATGGCTACACCTTC.

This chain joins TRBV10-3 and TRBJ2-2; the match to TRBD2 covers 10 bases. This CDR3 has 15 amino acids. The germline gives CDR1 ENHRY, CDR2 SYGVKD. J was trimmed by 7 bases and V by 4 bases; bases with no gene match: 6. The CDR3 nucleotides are TGTGCCATCAGTGGGCTAGCGGGAGCCGGCGGGGAGCTGTTTTTT. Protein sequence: CAISGLAGAGGELFF.

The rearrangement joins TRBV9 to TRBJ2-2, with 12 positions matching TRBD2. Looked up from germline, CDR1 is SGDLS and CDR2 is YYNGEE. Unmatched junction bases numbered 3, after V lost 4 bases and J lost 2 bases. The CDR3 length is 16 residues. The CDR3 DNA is TGTGCCAGCAGCCCGACTAGCGGGGGAAACACCGGGGAGCTGTTTTTT. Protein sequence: CASSPTSGGNTGELFF.

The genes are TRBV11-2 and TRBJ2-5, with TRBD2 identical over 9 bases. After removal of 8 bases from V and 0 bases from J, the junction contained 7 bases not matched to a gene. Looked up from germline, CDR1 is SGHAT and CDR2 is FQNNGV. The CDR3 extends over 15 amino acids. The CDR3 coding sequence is TGTGCCAGCGATCCTAGCGGGGCGTACCAAGAGACCCAGTACTTC. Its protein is CASDPSGAYQETQYF. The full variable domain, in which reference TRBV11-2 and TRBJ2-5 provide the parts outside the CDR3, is EAGVAQSPRYKIIEKRQSVAFWCNPISGHATLYWYQQILGQGPKLLIQFQNNGVVDDSQLPKDRFSAERLKGVDSTLKIQPAKLEDSAVYLCASDPSGAYQETQYFGPGTRLLVL.

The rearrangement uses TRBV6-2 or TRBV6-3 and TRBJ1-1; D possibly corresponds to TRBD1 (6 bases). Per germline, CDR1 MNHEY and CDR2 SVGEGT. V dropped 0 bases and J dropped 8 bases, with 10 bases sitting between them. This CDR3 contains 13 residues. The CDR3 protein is CASSYSKGVEAFF. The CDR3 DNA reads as TGTGCCAGCAGTTACTCGAAGGGGGTAGAAGCTTTCTTT.

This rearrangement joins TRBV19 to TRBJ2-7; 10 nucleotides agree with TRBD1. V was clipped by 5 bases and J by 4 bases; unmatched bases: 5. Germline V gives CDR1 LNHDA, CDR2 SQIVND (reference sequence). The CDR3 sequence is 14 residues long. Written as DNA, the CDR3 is TGTGCCAGTAGTGCATCGGGACAGGGGTACGAGCAGTACTTC. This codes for CASSASGQGYEQYF.

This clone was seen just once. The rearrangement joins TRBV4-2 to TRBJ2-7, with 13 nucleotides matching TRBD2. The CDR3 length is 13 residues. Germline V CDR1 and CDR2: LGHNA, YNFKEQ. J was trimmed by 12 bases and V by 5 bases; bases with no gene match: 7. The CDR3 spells CASSERTSGSPYF. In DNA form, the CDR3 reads TGTGCCAGCAGCGAGAGGACTAGCGGGAGTCCGTACTTC.

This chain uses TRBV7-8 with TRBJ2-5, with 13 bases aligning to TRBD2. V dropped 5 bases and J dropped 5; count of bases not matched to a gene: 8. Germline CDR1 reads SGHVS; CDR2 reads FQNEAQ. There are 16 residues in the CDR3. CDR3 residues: CASSPTLAGGRETQYF. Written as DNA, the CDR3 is TGTGCCAGCAGCCCCACACTAGCGGGGGGGCGGGAGACCCAGTACTTC.

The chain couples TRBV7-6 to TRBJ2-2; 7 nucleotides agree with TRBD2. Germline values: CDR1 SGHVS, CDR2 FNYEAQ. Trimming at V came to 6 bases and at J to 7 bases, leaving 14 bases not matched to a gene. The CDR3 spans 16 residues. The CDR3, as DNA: TGTGCCAGCAGGTCAACTAGCGATCCCTTGGGCGGGGAGCTGTTTTTT. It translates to CASRSTSDPLGGELFF. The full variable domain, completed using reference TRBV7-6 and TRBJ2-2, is GAGVSQSPRYKVTKRGQDVALRCDPISGHVSLYWYRQALGQGPEFLTYFNYEAQQDKSGLPNDRFSAERPEGSISTLTIQRTEQRDSAMYRCASRSTSDPLGGELFFGEGSRLTVL.

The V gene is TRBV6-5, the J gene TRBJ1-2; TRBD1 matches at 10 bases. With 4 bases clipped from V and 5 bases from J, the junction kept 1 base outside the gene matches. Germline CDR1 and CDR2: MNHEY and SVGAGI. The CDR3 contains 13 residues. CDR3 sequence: CASSWDRGYGYTF. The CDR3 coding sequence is TGTGCCAGCAGTTGGGACAGGGGTTATGGCTACACCTTC.

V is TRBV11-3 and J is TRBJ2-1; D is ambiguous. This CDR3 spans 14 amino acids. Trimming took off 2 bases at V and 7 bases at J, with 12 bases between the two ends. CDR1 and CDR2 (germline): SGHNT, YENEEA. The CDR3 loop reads CASSLFAGENEQFF. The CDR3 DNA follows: TGTGCCAGCAGCTTATTCGCAGGTGAAAATGAGCAGTTCTTC.

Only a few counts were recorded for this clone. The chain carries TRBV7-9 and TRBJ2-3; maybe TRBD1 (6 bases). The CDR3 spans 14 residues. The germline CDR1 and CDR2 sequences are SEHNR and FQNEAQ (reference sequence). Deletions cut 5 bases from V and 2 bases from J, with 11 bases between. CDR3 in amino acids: CASSHGQITDTQYF. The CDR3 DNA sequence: TGTGCCAGCAGCCACGGACAGATCACAGATACGCAGTATTTT.

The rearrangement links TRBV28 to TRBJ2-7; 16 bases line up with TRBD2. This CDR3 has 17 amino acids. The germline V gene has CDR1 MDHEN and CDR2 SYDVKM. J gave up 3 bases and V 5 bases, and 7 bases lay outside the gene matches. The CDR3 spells CASSLLGLAGGGYEQYF. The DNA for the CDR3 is TGTGCCAGCAGTCTCCTGGGACTAGCGGGAGGGGGCTACGAGCAGTACTTC.

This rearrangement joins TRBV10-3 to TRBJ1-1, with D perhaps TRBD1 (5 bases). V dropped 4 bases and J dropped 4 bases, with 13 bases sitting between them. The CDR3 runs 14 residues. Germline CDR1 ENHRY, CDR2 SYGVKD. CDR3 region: CAISVKGQGTEAFF. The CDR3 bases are TGTGCCATCAGTGTTAAGGGGCAGGGCACTGAAGCTTTCTTT.

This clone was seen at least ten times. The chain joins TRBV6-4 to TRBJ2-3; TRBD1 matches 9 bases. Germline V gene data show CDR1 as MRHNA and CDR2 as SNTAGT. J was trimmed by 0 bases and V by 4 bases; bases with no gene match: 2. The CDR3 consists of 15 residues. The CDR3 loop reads CASSAGTGSTDTQYF. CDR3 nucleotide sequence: TGTGCCAGCAGTGCCGGGACAGGGAGCACAGATACGCAGTATTTT.

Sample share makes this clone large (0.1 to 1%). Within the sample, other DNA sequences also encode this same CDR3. The CDR3 DNA follows: TGCAGCGCCCCGGGAGGAGGGGCCAATGAGCAGTTCTTC. Translation: CSAPGGGANEQFF. V usage is TRBV29-1 and J usage is TRBJ2-1; 7 bases line up with TRBD2. The CDR3 is 13 residues long. Per the germline V gene, CDR1 is SQVTM and CDR2 is ANQGSEA. With V trimmed by 7 bases and J by 6 bases, 9 bases remained unmatched.

CDR3 nucleotide sequence: TGTGCCAGCAGTGAACAGGTCAGCTCTGGAAACACCATATATTTT. Its translation: CASSEQVSSGNTIYF. The chain combines TRBV2 with TRBJ1-3; D gene ambiguous. V dropped 2 bases and J dropped 0 bases, with 8 bases sitting between them. Looked up from germline, CDR1 is SNHLY and CDR2 is FYNNEI. The CDR3 has 15 residues.

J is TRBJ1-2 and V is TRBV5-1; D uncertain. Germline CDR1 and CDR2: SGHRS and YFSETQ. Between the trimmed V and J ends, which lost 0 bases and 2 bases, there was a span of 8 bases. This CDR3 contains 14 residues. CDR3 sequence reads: CASSLVGRNYGYTF. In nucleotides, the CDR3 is TGCGCCAGCAGCTTGGTGGGCAGGAACTATGGCTACACCTTC.